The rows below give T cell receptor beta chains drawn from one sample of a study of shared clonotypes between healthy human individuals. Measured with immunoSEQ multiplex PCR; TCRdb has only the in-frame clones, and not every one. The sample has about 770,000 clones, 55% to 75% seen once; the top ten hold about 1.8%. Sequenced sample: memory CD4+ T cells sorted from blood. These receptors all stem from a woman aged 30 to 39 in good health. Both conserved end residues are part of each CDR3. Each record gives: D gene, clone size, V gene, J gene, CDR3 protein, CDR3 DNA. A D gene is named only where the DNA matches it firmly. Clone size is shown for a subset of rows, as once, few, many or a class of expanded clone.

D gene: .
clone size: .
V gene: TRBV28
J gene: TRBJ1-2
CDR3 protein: CASGASHNYGYTF
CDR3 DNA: TGTGCCAGCGGAGCCTCACATAACTATGGCTACACCTTC

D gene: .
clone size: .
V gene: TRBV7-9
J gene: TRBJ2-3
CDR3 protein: CASSLGRGLSTDTQYF
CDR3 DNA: TGTGCCAGCAGCTTAGGACGGGGCCTAAGCACAGATACGCAGTATTTT

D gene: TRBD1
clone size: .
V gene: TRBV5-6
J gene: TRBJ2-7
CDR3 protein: CASSLGGQGVDEQYF
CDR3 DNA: TGTGCCAGCAGCTTGGGCGGACAGGGAGTCGACGAGCAGTACTTC

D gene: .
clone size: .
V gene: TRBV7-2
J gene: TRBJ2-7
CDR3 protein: CASSLVRASSYEQYF
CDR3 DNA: TGTGCCAGCAGCTTAGTCCGGGCTAGCTCCTACGAGCAGTACTTC

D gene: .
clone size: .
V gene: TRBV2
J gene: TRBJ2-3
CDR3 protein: CASSEGGGFATDTQYF
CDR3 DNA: TGTGCCAGCAGTGAAGGGGGGGGCTTCGCCACAGATACGCAGTATTTT

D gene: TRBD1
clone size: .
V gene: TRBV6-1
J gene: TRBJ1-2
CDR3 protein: CASRQGQGALGYTF
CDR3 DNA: TGTGCCAGCAGGCAGGGACAGGGGGCGCTTGGCTACACCTTC

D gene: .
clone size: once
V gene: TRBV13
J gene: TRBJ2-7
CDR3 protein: CASSLGVLYEQYF
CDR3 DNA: TGTGCCAGCAGCTTAGGGGTACTGTACGAGCAGTACTTC

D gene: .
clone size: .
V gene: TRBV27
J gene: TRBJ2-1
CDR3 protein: CASSLTATEYNEQFF
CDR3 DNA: TGTGCCAGCAGTTTGACCGCGACGGAATACAATGAGCAGTTCTTC

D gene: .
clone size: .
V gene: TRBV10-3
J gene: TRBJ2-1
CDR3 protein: CAISDSEGGRYNEQFF
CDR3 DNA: TGTGCCATCAGTGACTCCGAGGGCGGGCGATACAATGAGCAGTTCTTC

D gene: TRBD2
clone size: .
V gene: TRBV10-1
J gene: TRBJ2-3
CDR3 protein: CASAEGSGSTDTQYF
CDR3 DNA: TGCGCCAGCGCCGAGGGTAGCGGGAGCACAGATACGCAGTATTTT

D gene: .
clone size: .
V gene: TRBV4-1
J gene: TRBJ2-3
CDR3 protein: CASSQEGGGFTSTDTQYF
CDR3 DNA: TGCGCCAGCAGCCAAGAGGGTGGCGGATTTACTAGCACAGATACGCAGTATTTT

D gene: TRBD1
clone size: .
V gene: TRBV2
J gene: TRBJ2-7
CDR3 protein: CASSGTGTTVTYEQYF
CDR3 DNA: TGTGCCAGCTCCGGGACAGGGACCACAGTGACCTACGAGCAGTACTTC

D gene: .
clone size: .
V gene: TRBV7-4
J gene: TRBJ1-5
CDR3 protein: CASSPSYSNQPQHF
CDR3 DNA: TGTGCCAGCAGCCCTTCTTACAGCAATCAGCCCCAGCATTTT

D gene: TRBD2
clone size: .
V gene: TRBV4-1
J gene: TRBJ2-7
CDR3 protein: CASSQGPSGRALYEQYF
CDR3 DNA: TGCGCCAGCAGCCAAGGTCCTAGCGGGAGGGCCCTCTACGAGCAGTACTTC

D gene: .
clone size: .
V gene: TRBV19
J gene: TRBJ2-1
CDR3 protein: CASSPDSRTYNEQFF
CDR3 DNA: TGTGCCAGTAGCCCAGACTCGCGGACCTACAATGAGCAGTTCTTC

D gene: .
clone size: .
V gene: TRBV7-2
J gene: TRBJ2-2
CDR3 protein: CASSPYRFRPGELFF
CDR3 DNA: TGTGCCAGCAGCCCTTACAGGTTTCGACCCGGGGAGCTGTTTTTT

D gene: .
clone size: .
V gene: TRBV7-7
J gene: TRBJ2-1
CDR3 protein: CASSLGLNNEQFF
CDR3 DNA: TGTGCCAGCAGCCTAGGACTTAACAATGAGCAGTTCTTC

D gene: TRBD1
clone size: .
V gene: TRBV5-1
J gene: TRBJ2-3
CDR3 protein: CASSLGTGHTDTQYF
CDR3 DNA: TGCGCCAGCAGCTTAGGGACAGGACACACAGATACGCAGTATTTT

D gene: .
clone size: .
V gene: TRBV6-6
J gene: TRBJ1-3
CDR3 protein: CASSYGTGGNTIYF
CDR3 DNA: TGTGCCAGCAGTTATGGGACGGGTGGAAACACCATATATTTT

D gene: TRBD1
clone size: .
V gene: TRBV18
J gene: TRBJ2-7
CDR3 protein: CASSPRQGRTVSYEQYF
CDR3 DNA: TGTGCCAGCTCACCGCGACAGGGAAGGACCGTCTCCTACGAGCAGTACTTC

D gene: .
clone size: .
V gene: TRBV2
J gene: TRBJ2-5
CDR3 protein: CASTGTLETQYF
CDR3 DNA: TGTGCCAGTACCGGGACTCTAGAGACCCAGTACTTC

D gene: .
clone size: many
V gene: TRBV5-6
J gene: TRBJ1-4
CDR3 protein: CASNLWLTELLFF
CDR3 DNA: TGTGCCAGCAACCTCTGGCTGACAGAGTTGCTGTTTTTT

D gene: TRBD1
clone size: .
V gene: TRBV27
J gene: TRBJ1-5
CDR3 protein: CASRTGTGVQPQHF
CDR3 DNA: TGTGCCAGCAGGACCGGGACAGGGGTTCAGCCCCAGCATTTT

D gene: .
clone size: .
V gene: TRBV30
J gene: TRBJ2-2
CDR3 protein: CAWSDVRKNTGELFF
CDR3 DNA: TGTGCCTGGAGTGATGTCAGGAAGAACACCGGGGAGCTGTTTTTT

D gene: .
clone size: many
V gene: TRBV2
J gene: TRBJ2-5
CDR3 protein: CASSEAQGALGYF
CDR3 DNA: TGTGCCAGCAGTGAAGCGCAAGGGGCCCTAGGCTACTTC

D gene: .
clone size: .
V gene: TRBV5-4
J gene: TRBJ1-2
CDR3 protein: CASSRGSGGAHPNDYTF
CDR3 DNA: TGTGCCAGCAGCCGGGGGTCGGGGGGGGCACACCCTAATGACTACACCTTC

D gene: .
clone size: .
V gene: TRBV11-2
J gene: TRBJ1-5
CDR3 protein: CASSLDWEQGLPQHF
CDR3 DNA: TGTGCCAGCAGCTTAGATTGGGAACAGGGCCTGCCCCAGCATTTT

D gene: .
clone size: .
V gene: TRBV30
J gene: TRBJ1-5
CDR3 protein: CAWSVRQSNQPQHF
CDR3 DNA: TGTGCCTGGAGTGTACGACAGAGCAATCAGCCCCAGCATTTT

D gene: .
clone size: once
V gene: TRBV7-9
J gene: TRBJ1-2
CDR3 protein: CASSLAGTINGYTF
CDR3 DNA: TGTGCCAGCAGCTTAGCCGGGACAATCAACGGCTACACCTTC

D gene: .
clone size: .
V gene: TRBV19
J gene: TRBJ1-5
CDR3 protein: CASSSAGPFNQPQHF
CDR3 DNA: TGTGCCAGTAGTTCGGCGGGTCCTTTTAATCAGCCCCAGCATTTT

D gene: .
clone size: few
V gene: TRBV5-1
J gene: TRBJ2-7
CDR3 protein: CASSSGTVRGEQYF
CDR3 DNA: TGCGCCAGCAGCTCAGGGACGGTACGGGGAGAGCAGTACTTC

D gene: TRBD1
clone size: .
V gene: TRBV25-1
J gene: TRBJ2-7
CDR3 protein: CASSSRDRGSYEQYF
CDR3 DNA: TGTGCCAGCAGTAGCCGGGACAGGGGTTCCTACGAGCAGTACTTC

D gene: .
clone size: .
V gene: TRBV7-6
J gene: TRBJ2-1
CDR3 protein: CASSLMAYNEQFF
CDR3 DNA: TGTGCCAGCAGCTTAATGGCCTACAATGAGCAGTTCTTC

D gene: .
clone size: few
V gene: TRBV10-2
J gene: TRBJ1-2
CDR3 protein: CASSDPAGVGYTF
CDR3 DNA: TGCGCCAGCAGTGATCCGGCTGGGGTGGGCTACACCTTC

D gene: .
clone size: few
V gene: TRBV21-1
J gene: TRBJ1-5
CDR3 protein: CASSKGTSRSQVGNQPQHF
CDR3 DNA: TGTGCCAGCAGCAAAGGAACAAGTAGATCCCAAGTTGGCAATCAGCCCCAGCATTTT

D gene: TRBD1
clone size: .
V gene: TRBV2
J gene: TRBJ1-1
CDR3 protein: CAGYRGRTNTEAFF
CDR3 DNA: TGTGCCGGCTACAGGGGGCGCACGAACACTGAAGCTTTCTTT

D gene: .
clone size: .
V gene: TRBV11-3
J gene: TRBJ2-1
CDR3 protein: CASSLDLRDPYNEQFF
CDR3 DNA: TGTGCCAGCAGCTTAGATCTTCGGGACCCATACAATGAGCAGTTCTTC

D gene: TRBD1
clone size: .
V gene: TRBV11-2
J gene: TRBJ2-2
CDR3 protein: CASSTDRVAGELFF
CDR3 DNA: TGTGCCAGCAGCACAGACAGGGTGGCCGGGGAGCTGTTTTTT

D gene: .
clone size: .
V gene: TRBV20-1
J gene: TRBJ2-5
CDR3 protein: CSALGVVSQYF
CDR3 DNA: TGCAGTGCTTTGGGGGTAGTGAGCCAGTACTTC

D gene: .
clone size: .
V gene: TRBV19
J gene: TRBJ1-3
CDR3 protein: CASSGTYSGNTIYF
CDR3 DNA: TGTGCCAGTAGTGGCACGTACTCTGGAAACACCATATATTTT

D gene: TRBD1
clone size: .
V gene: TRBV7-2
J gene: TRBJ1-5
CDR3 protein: CASSLTGARQPQHF
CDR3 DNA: TGTGCCAGCAGCTTAACAGGGGCGAGGCAGCCCCAGCATTTT

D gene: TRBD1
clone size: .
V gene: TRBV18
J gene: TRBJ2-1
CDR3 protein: CASASGQGPYNEQFF
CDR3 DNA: TGTGCCAGCGCCTCGGGACAGGGTCCTTACAATGAGCAGTTCTTC